This TCR beta chain was identified in a study of identical twins. Regarding the study as a whole: Insertions ran lower in abundant cord blood beta clonotypes, though not in memory repertoires.

TCRdb re-called the 5' RACE reads through MiXCR, storing one row per CDR3 protein. This table has about 520,000 distinct CDR3 sequences, 22% appearing once. Regarding this clonotype: Its matching antigen is unknown.

V was clipped by 2 bases and J by 2 bases, with 11 bases between them. Germline V gene data show CDR1 as SGHRS and CDR2 as YFSETQ. The CDR3 covers 14 residues. These records were also assigned to another study, of T cells expressing NK-cell markers. That study adds: Sorted CD3+CD56-NKG2C+, CD3+CD56+NKG2C+ and CD3+CD56+NKG2C- T cells supplied the TCR beta repertoires. The eight sequenced donors comprised seven who were HCMV-seropositive and one who was seronegative. It is unclear if expanded NKG2C-expressing clones target HCMV antigens.

The sequencing input was CD4+ T cells sorted from blood. The rearrangement joins TRBV5-1 to TRBJ2-7, with D possibly matching TRBD1 (5 bases). The TCR originated in a woman between 18 and 29 years old in good health. CDR3 in DNA: TGCGCCAGCAGCTTACTTCAGGGTACCTACGAGCAGTACTTC. It translates to CASSLLQGTYEQYF.